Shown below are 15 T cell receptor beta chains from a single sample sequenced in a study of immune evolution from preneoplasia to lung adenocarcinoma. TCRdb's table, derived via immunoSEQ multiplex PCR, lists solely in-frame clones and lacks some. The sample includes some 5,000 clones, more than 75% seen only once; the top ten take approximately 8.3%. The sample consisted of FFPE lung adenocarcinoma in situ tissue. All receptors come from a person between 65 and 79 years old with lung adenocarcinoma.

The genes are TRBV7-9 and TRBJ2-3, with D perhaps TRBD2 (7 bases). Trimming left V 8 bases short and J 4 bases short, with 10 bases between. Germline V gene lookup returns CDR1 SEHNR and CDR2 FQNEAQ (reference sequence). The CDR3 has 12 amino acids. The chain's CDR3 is CASEGGADTQYF. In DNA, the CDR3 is TGTGCCAGCGAGGGGGGGGCAGATACGCAGTATTTT.

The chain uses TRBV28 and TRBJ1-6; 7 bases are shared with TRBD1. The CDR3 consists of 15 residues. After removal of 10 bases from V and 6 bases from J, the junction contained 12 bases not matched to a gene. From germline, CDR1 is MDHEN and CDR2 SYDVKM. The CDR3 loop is CATTEAGDSNSPLHF. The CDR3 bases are TGTGCCACAACAGAGGCTGGGGACAGTAATTCACCCCTCCACTTT.

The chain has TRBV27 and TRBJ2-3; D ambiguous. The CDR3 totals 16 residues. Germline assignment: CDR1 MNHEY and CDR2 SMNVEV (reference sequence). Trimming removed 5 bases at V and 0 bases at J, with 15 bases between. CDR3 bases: TGTGCCAGCAGTCCAAAGGCCACGAGAAGCACAGATACGCAGTATTTT. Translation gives CASSPKATRSTDTQYF.

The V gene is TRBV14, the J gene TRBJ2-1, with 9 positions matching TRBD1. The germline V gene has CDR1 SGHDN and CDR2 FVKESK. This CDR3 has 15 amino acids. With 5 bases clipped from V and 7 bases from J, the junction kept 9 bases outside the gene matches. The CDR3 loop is CASSSRQGGKNEQFF. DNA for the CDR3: TGTGCCAGCAGCTCGCGACAGGGGGGAAAAAATGAGCAGTTCTTC.

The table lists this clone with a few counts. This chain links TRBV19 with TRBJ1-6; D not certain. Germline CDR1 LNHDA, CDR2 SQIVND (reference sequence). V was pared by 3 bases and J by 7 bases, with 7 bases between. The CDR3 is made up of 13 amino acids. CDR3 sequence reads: CASSIVSNSPLHF. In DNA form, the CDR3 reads TGTGCCAGTAGTATCGTCAGCAATTCACCCCTCCACTTT. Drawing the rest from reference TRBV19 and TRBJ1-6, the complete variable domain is DGGITQSPKYLFRKEGQNVTLSCEQNLNHDAMYWYRQDPGQGLRLIYYSQIVNDFQKGDIAEGYSVSREKKESFPLTVTSAQKNPTAFYLCASSIVSNSPLHFGNGTRLTVT.

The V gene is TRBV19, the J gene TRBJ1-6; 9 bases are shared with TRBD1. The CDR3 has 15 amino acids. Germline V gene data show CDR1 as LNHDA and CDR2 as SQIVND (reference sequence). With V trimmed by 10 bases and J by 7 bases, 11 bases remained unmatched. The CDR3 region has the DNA TGTGCCACTAAACCAGACAGGGGGAGAAATTCACCCCTCCACTTT. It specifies CATKPDRGRNSPLHF.

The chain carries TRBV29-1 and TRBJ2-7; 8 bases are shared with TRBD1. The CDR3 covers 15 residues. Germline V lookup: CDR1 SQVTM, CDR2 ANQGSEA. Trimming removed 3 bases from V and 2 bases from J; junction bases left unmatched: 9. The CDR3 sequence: CSVDGGQGFTYEQYF. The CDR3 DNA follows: TGCAGCGTTGACGGTGGACAGGGCTTCACCTACGAGCAGTACTTC.

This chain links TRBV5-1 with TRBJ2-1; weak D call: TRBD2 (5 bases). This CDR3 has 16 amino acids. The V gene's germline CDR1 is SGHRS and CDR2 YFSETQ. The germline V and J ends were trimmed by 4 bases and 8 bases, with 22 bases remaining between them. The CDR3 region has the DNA TGCGCCAGCAGCCCCCCATGGGGTGTCGCGGGTGATGAGCAGTTCTTC. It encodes CASSPPWGVAGDEQFF.

CDR3: CASRTGNRRQPQHF. CDR3 DNA sequence: TGTGCCAGTAGAACAGGGAACCGCAGGCAGCCCCAGCATTTT. The chain recombines TRBV19 with TRBJ1-5; D is perhaps TRBD1 (6 bases). V lost 6 bases to trimming and J lost 7 bases, with 16 bases between them. The CDR3 length is 14 residues. Germline loops: CDR1 LNHDA, CDR2 SQIVND (reference sequence).

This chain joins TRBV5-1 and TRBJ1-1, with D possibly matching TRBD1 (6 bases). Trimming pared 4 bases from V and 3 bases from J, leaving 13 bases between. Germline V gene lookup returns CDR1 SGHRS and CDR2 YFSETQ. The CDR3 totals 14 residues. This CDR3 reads CASSGRGMDTEAFF. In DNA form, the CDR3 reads TGCGCCAGCAGCGGCAGGGGCATGGACACTGAAGCTTTCTTT.

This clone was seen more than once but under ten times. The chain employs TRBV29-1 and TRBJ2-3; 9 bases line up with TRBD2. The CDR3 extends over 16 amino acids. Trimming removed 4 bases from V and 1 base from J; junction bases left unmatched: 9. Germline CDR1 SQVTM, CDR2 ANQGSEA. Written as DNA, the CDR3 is TGCAGCGTTGGGGGAAAGGCTAGCGGGGGCACAGATACGCAGTATTTT. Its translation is CSVGGKASGGTDTQYF.

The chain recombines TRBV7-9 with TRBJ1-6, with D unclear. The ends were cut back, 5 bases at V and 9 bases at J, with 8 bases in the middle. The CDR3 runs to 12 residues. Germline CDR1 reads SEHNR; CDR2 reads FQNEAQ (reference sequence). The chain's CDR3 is CASSPSGSPLHF. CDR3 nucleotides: TGTGCCAGCAGCCCCTCGGGTTCACCCCTCCACTTT.

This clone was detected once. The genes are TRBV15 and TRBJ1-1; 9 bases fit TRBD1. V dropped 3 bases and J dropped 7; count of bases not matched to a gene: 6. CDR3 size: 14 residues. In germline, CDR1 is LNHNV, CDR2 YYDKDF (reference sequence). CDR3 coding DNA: TGTGCCACCAGCAGTGGGACAGGGTGGTTTGAAGCTTTCTTT. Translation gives CATSSGTGWFEAFF.

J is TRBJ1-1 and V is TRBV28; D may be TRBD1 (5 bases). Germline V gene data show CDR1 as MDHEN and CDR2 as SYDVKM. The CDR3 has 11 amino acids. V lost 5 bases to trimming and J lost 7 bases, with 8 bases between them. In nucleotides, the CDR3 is TGTGCCAGCAGTCGACAGAGTGAAGCTTTCTTT. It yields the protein CASSRQSEAFF.

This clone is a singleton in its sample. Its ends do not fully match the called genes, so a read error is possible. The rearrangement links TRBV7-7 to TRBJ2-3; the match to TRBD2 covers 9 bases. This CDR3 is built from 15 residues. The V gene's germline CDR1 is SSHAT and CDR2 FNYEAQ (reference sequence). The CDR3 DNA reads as TGTGCTAGCAGCAAGAGCGGGGGGCGAACAGATACGCAGTATTTT. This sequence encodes CASSKSGGRTDTQYF.